One sample yielded the 7 T cell receptor beta chains listed below, sequenced in a study of Graves' ophthalmopathy and Graves' hyperthyroidism. RNA transcripts provided the template for amplifying TCR beta CDR3 regions. First-round RT-PCR relied on HTBI primers, and a second-round multiplex PCR came next. TCRdb itself ran the multiplex PCR reads through MiXCR, one entry per CDR3 protein. The repertoire holds 150,000 to 200,000 distinct CDR3 sequences, about two fifths seen once, with 8% to 10% in the top ten. The sequencing input was peripheral blood. These receptors were taken from a man aged 25 to 40 with Graves' ophthalmopathy.

At least ten counts were recorded for this clonotype. The CDR3 coding sequence is TGCGCCAGCAGCCAAGATCAGGGGAATCAACCACCCCTCCACTTT. Translated, it gives CASSQDQGNQPPLHF. J is TRBJ1-6 and V is TRBV4-3; perhaps TRBD1 as D (6 bases). V lost 0 bases to trimming and J lost 11 bases, with 14 bases between them. This CDR3 contains 15 residues. CDR1 is LGHNA and CDR2 is YSLEER in the germline V gene.

V gene TRBV6-1 combines with J gene TRBJ1-6, with D possibly TRBD1 on 6 matching bases. V lost 2 bases and J 9 bases, leaving 14 bases between the germline ends. Germline V lookup: CDR1 MNHNS, CDR2 SASEGT. The CDR3 totals 15 residues. The CDR3, as DNA: TGTGCCAGCAGTGAAAGTCCTGGGGGGGCTTCACCCCTCCACTTT. As protein: CASSESPGGASPLHF.

On this clonotype itself: The junction departs from germline at one end; a sequencing error may be responsible. This rearrangement joins TRBV30 to TRBJ1-2; D unresolved. Germline CDR1 is GTSNPN and CDR2 is SVGIG (reference sequence). This CDR3 has 9 residues. The CDR3 loop is CAWSVRVLF. CDR3 in DNA: TGTGCCTGGAGTGTTCGGGTTCTCTTC.

A single count supports this clonotype. J is TRBJ2-5 and V is TRBV6-1, with a weak D call TRBD2 (6 bases). Germline CDR1 is MNHNS and CDR2 is SASEGT. V lost 6 bases to trimming and J lost 5 bases, with 16 bases between them. The CDR3 has 14 amino acids. The CDR3 sequence is CASSHSGGAETQYF. The DNA for the CDR3 is TGTGCCAGCAGCCATAGCGGAGGTGCGGAGACCCAGTACTTC.

The chain has TRBV28 and TRBJ1-1, with 9 bases matching TRBD1. CDR3 length: 15 amino acids. Germline V CDR1 and CDR2: MDHEN, SYDVKM. The junction had 10 bases not matched to a gene; V was cut back by 5 bases and J by 6 bases. This CDR3 reads CASSPWTGVEAEAFF. As DNA, the CDR3 is TGTGCCAGCAGTCCTTGGACAGGGGTGGAAGCTGAAGCTTTCTTT.

This clonotype showed up many times. This sequence joins TRBV12-3 or TRBV12-4 and TRBJ2-2, with D maybe TRBD2 (6 bases). The ends were cut back, 6 bases at V and 0 bases at J, with 14 bases in the middle. The CDR3 consists of 16 residues. In DNA form, the CDR3 reads TGTGCCAGCAGGGATCGGACGGGAGCGAACACCGGGGAGCTGTTTTTT. Translation: CASRDRTGANTGELFF.

This clonotype appeared many times. The gene calls are TRBV25-1 and TRBJ1-1, with a tentative D call TRBD1 (6 bases). V was trimmed by 2 bases and J by 8 bases, leaving 9 bases between them. The length of the CDR3 is 12 residues. Germline V gives CDR1 MGHDK, CDR2 SYGVNS. CDR3 protein: CASSEIDREAFF. The CDR3 bases are TGTGCCAGCAGTGAAATCGACAGGGAAGCTTTCTTT.